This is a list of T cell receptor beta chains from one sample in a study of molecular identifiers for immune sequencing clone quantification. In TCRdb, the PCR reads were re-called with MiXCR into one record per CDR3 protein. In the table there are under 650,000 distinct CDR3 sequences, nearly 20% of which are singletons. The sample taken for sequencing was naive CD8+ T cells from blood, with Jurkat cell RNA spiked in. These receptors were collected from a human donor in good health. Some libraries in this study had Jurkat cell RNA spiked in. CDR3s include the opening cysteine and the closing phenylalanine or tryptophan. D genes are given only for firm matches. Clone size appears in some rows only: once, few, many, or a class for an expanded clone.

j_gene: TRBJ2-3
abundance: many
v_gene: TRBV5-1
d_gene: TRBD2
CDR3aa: CASSDSGVQLGDTQYF
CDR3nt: TGCGCCAGCAGCGATAGCGGGGTCCAATTAGGGGATACGCAGTATTTT

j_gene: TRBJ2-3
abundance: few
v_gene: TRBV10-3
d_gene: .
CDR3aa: CAIRPPTGHLSTDTQYF
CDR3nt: TGTGCCATCAGACCTCCGACGGGACACCTGAGCACAGATACGCAGTATTTT

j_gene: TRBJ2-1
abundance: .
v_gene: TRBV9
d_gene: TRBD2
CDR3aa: CASSPETSERNEQFF
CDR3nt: TGTGCCAGCAGCCCCGAGACTAGCGAGCGCAATGAGCAGTTCTTC

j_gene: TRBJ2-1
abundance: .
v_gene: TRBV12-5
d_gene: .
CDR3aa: CASGSQQGSYNEQFF
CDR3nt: TGTGCTAGTGGCTCACAACAGGGTTCCTACAATGAGCAGTTCTTC

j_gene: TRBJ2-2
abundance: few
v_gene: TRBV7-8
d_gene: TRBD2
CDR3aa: CASSLDGGATVTGELFF
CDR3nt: TGTGCCAGCAGCTTAGACGGGGGGGCCACGGTTACCGGGGAGCTGTTTTTT

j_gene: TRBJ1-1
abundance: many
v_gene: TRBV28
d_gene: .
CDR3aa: CASSLRPVGNTEAFF
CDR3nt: TGTGCCAGCAGTTTGCGCCCCGTTGGCAACACTGAAGCTTTCTTT

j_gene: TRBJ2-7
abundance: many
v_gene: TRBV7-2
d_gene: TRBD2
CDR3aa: CASSFGGGAMEQYF
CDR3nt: TGTGCCAGCAGCTTTGGCGGGGGGGCAATGGAGCAGTACTTC

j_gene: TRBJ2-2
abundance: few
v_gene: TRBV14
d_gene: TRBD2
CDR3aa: CASSLRTSGRAHTGELFF
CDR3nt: TGTGCCAGCAGCCTCCGGACTAGCGGGAGGGCCCACACCGGGGAGCTGTTTTTT

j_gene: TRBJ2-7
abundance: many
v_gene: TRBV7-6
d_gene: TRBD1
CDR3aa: CASSLTGGYFGEQYF
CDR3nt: TGTGCCAGCAGCTTGACAGGGGGCTACTTTGGCGAGCAGTACTTC

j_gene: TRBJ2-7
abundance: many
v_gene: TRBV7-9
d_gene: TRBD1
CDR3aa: CASSPGQGMDEQYF
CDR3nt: TGTGCCAGCAGCCCCGGACAGGGGATGGACGAGCAGTACTTC

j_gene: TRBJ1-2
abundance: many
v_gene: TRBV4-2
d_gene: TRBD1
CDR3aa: CASSQGTGDSNYGYTF
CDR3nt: TGTGCCAGCAGCCAGGGGACAGGGGACAGTAACTATGGCTACACCTTC

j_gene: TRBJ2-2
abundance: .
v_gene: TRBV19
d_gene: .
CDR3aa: CASSISGVGTGELFF
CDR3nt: TGTGCCAGTAGTATTTCAGGGGTAGGGACCGGGGAGCTGTTTTTT

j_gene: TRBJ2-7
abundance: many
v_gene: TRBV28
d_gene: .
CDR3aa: CASRRGVEWNEQYF
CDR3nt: TGTGCCAGCAGGAGAGGGGTGGAATGGAACGAGCAGTACTTC

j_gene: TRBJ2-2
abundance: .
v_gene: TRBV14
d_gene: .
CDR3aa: CASRLTTGPGELFF
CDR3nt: TGTGCCAGCAGGCTAACCACAGGGCCCGGGGAGCTGTTTTTT

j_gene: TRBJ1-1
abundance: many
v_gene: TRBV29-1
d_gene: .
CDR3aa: CSAIRGGQAFF
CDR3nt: TGCAGCGCCATAAGGGGAGGGCAAGCTTTCTTT

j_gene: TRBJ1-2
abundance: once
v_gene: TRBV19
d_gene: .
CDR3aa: CASSLTSRTASNYGYTF
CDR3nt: TGTGCCAGTAGCTTGACCTCCCGGACAGCGTCTAACTATGGCTACACCTTC

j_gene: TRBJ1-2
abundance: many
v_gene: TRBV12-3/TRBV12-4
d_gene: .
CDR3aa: CASSLGGARGYTF
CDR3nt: TGTGCCAGCAGTTTGGGTGGGGCTCGGGGCTACACCTTC

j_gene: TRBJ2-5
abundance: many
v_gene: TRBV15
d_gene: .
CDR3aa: CATSRDPGYQETQYF
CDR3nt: TGTGCCACCAGCAGAGATCCGGGGTACCAAGAGACCCAGTACTTC

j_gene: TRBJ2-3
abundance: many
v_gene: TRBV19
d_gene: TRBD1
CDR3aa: CASSFPDRGSTDTQYF
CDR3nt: TGTGCCAGTAGTTTCCCCGACAGGGGAAGCACAGATACGCAGTATTTT

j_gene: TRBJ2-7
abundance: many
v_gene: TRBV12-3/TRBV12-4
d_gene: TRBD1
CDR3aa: CASSFGTGGTEQYF
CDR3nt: TGTGCCAGCAGTTTCGGGACAGGGGGTACCGAGCAGTACTTC

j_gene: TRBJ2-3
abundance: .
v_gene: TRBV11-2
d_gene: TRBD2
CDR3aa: CASSLAVGGRDTQYF
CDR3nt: TGTGCCAGCAGCTTAGCTGTGGGAGGGAGGGATACGCAGTATTTT

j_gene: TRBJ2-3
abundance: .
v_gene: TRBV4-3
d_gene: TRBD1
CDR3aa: CASSQDGAGGYPSTDTQYF
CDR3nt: TGCGCCAGCAGCCAAGATGGGGCAGGGGGCTACCCCAGCACAGATACGCAGTATTTT

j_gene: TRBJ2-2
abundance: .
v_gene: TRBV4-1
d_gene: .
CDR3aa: CASSHPPDRQNTGELFF
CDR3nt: TGCGCCAGCAGCCATCCCCCTGACAGACAGAACACCGGGGAGCTGTTTTTT

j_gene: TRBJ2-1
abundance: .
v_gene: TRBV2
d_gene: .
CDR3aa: CASSPAQGARGDEQFF
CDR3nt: TGTGCCAGCAGCCCTGCACAGGGGGCGCGGGGGGATGAGCAGTTCTTC

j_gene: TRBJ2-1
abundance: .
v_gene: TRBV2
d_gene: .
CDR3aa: CASSEPGAGELNNEQFF
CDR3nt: TGTGCCAGCAGTGAACCAGGGGCGGGAGAACTGAACAATGAGCAGTTCTTC

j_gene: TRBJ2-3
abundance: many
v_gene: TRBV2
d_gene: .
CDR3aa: CASMGVPASTDTQYF
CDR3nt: TGTGCCAGCATGGGGGTTCCTGCTAGCACAGATACGCAGTATTTT

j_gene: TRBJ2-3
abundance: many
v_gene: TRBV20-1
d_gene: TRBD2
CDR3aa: CSASSSGGITDTQYF
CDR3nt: TGCAGTGCGAGCTCTAGCGGGGGCATCACAGATACGCAGTATTTT

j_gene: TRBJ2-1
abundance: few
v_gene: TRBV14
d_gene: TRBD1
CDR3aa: CASSQETGTRDEQFF
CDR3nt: TGTGCCAGCAGCCAGGAGACAGGGACAAGGGATGAGCAGTTCTTC

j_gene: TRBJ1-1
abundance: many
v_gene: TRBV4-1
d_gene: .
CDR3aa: CASSHGAAGSEAFF
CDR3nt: TGCGCCAGCAGCCACGGCGCCGCGGGCTCTGAAGCTTTCTTT

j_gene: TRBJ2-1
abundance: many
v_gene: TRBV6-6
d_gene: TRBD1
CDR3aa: CASSTRQGANEQFF
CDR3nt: TGTGCCAGCAGTACCCGACAGGGGGCAAATGAGCAGTTCTTC

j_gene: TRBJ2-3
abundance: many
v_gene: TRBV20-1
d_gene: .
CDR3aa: CSARDRRHHSTDTQYF
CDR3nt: TGCAGTGCTAGAGATAGGAGGCACCATAGCACAGATACGCAGTATTTT

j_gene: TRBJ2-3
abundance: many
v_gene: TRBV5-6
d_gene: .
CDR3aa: CASSKWAFLTDTQYF
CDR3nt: TGTGCCAGCTCCAAGTGGGCCTTCCTCACAGATACGCAGTATTTT

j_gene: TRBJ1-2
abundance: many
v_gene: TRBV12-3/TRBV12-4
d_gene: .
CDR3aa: CASSPLIRPSGYGYTF
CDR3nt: TGTGCCAGCAGTCCCCTGATTAGGCCGTCAGGCTATGGCTACACCTTC

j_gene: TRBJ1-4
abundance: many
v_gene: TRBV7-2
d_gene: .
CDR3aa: CASSGANEKLFF
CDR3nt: TGTGCCAGCAGCGGGGCTAATGAAAAACTGTTTTTT

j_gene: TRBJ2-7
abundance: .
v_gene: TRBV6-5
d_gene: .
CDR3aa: CASSYAGMKQYF
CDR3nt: TGCGCCAGCAGTTACGCAGGGATGAAGCAGTACTTC

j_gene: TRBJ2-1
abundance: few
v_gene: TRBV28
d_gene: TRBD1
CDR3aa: CASRDRGQDEQFF
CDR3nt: TGTGCCAGTAGAGACAGGGGGCAGGATGAGCAGTTCTTC

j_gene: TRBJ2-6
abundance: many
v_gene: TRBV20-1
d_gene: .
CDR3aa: CSAGLISGANVLTF
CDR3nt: TGCAGTGCTGGACTGATCTCTGGGGCCAACGTCCTGACTTTC

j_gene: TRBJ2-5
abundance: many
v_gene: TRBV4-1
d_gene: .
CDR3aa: CASSQVYLAGEETQYF
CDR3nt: TGCGCCAGCAGCCAAGTCTATCTGGCAGGAGAAGAGACCCAGTACTTC

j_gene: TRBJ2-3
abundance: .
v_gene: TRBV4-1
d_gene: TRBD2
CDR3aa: CASSQSYSGRAGDTQYF
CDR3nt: TGCGCCAGCAGCCAGAGCTATAGCGGGAGGGCAGGAGATACGCAGTATTTT

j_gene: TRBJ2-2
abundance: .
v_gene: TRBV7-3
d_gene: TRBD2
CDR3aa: CASSLIPLAGELLF
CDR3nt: TGTGCCAGCAGCTTAATTCCCCTAGCGGGGGAGCTGCTTTTT

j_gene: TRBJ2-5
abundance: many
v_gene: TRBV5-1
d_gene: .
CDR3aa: CASSSSSIETQYF
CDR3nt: TGCGCCAGCAGCTCGAGTAGTATAGAGACCCAGTACTTC

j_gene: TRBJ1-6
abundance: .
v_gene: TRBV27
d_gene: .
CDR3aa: CASSGDYHNSPLHF
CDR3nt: TGTGCCAGCTCTGGGGATTATCATAATTCACCCCTCCACTTT

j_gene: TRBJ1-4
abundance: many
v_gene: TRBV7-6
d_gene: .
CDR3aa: CASSLAGDPGEKLFF
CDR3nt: TGTGCCAGCAGCTTAGCCGGTGACCCCGGCGAAAAACTGTTTTTT

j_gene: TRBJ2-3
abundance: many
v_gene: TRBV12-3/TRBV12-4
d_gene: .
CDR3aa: CASSLEVYLTPDTQYF
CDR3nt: TGTGCCAGCAGTTTAGAGGTCTACCTAACCCCAGATACGCAGTATTTT

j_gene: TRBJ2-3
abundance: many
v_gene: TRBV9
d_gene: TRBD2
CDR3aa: CASKRGLAGADTQYF
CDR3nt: TGTGCCAGCAAGAGGGGACTAGCGGGAGCAGATACGCAGTATTTT

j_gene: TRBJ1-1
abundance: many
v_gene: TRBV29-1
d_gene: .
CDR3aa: CSVEGLGNTEAFF
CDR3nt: TGCAGCGTTGAGGGACTGGGGAACACTGAAGCTTTCTTT

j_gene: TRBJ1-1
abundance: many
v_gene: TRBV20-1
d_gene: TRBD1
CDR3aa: CSAANRDRVTEAFF
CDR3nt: TGCAGTGCTGCTAACCGGGACAGGGTTACTGAAGCTTTCTTT

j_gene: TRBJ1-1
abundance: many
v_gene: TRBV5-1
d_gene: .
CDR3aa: CASSLRGADRVTEAFF
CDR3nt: TGCGCCAGCAGCTTACGCGGGGCTGATAGAGTCACTGAAGCTTTCTTT

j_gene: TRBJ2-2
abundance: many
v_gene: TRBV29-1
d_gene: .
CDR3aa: CSVRQSNTGELFF
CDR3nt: TGCAGCGTTCGGCAATCGAACACCGGGGAGCTGTTTTTT

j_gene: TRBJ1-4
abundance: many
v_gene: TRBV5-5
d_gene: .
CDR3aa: CASSLAQSGPNNEKLFF
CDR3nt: TGTGCCAGCAGCTTGGCCCAGTCAGGGCCCAATAATGAAAAACTGTTTTTT

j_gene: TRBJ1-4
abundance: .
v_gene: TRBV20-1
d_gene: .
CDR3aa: CSAREQGRHLNEKPFF
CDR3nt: TGCAGTGCTAGAGAACAGGGACGTCACCTCAATGAAAAACCGTTTTTT

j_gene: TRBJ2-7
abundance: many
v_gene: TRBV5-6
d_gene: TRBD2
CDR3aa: CASSSAGDSYEQYF
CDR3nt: TGTGCCAGCAGCTCCGCGGGGGACTCCTACGAGCAGTACTTC

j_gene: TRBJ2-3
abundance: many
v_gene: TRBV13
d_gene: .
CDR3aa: CASSLADASTDTQYF
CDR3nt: TGTGCCAGCAGCTTAGCGGACGCCTCCACAGATACGCAGTATTTT

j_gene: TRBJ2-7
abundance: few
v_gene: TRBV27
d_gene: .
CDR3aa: CASSPLSRGAQGYEQYF
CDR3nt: TGTGCCAGCAGTCCCCTATCACGGGGTGCCCAGGGCTACGAGCAGTACTTC

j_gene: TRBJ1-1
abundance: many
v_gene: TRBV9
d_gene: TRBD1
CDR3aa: CASSPTQTGGPFTEAFF
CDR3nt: TGTGCCAGCAGCCCTACCCAAACAGGGGGCCCTTTCACTGAAGCTTTCTTT